The entry below describes one T cell receptor beta chain. The antigen remains unidentified. The J segment lost 8 bases and the V segment lost 5 bases, leaving 5 bases of the junction unmatched. The CDR3 is made up of 12 amino acids. Germline CDR1 and CDR2: SEHNR and FQNEAQ (reference sequence). Each CDR3 protein gets one entry after TCRdb re-called the reads with MiXCR. This table holds roughly 340,000 distinct CDR3 sequences, around 29% found once. The record originates from a study of T cell repertoires in cytomegalovirus infection. Overall study context: Carrying CMV and the relevant HLA type showed in public TCR beta signatures.

This chain uses TRBV7-9 with TRBJ1-1; 7 nucleotides match TRBD1. The TCR sequence derives from a human donor in good health (CMV status not recorded). Some clones in this sample may be carry-over from other donors' samples. This specimen consisted of cultured PBMCs, obtained from culture after CMV antigen stimulation. The CDR3 is CASSATGREAFF. The CDR3 DNA is TGTGCCAGCAGCGCGACAGGGCGGGAAGCTTTCTTT.